This T cell receptor beta chain was sequenced for a study of blood T cell repertoires in COVID-19. Study summary: The origin of the acute and convalescent COVID-19 samples was the United States, Italy and Spain. PBMCs, B-cell-depleted T cells, or T cells were the source of the cDNA or gDNA that made up the material.

In regard to this clone: Other DNA sequences in the sample encode the same CDR3.

V was cut by 2 bases and J by 3 bases, with 6 bases left in between. CDR1 SGHRS and CDR2 YFSETQ come from the germline V gene. The CDR3 covers 12 residues. Original processing notes: Amplifying reference gene primers gave estimates of nucleated cell counts. Clones were read by immunoSEQ multiplex PCR, and TCRdb kept only the in-frame ones, dropping some. The DNA gave D and trimming, while V, J and clone size come from that table. The table records 100,000 to 150,000 clones, 84% of them present only once. The chain couples TRBV5-1 to TRBJ2-7; the D gene is possibly TRBD2 (5 bases). This sequence originates from a man in his sixties with acute or convalescent COVID-19. Material: peripheral blood. The CDR3 sequence is CASSLEGYEQYF. The CDR3, as DNA: TGCGCCAGCAGCTTAGAGGGCTACGAGCAGTACTTC.